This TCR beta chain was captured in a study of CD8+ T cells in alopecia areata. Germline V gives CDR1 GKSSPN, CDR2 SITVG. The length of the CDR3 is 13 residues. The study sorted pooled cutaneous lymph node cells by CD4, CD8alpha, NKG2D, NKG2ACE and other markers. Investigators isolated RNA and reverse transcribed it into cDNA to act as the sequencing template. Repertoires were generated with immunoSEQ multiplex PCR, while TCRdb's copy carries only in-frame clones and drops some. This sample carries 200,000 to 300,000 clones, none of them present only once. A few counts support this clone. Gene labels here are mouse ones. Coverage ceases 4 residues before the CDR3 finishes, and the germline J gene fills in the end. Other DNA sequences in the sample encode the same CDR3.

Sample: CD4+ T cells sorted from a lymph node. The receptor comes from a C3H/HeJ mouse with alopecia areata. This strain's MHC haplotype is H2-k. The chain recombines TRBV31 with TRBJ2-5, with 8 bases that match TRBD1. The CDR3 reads CAWSPDREDTQYF. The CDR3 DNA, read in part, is TGTGCCTGGAGCCCGGACAGGGAAGAC.